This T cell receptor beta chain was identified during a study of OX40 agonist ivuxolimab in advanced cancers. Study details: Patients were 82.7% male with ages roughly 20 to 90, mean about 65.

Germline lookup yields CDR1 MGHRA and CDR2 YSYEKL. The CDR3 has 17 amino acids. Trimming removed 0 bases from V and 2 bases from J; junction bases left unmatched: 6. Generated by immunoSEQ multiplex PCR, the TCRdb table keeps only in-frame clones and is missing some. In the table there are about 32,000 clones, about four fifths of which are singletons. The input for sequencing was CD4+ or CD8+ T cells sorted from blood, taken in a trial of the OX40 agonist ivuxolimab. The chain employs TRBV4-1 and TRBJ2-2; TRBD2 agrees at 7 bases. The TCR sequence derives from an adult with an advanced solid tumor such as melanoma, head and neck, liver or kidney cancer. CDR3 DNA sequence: TGCGCCAGCAGCCAAGATTTAGGGACTATTAACACCGGGGAGCTGTTTTTT. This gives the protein CASSQDLGTINTGELFF.